The 9 T cell receptor beta chains below were found in one sample sequenced in a study of yellow fever vaccine responses in identical twins. TCRdb processed the RT-PCR reads anew with MiXCR; each CDR3 protein has one entry. The sample contains fewer than 5,000 distinct CDR3 sequences, less than 90% of which appear only once. Material: T cells from blood (PBMCs), unsorted or a sorted subset (not recorded which), obtained before or after yellow fever vaccination (not recorded which). The receptors were sampled from a woman between 18 and 29 years old who received the yellow fever vaccine.

This chain uses TRBV11-3 with TRBJ2-7; D gene uncertain. CDR1 SGHNT and CDR2 YENEEA come from the germline V gene. This CDR3 has 14 residues. Trimming removed 5 bases at V and 0 bases at J, with 11 bases between. CDR3 sequence (DNA): TGTGCCAGCAGCCCATCCATAGACTCCTACGAGCAGTACTTC. This codes for CASSPSIDSYEQYF. The whole variable domain, filled in from reference TRBV11-3 and TRBJ2-7, reads EAGVVQSPRYKIIEKKQPVAFWCNPISGHNTLYWYLQNLGQGPELLIRYENEEAVDDSQLPKDRFSAERLKGVDSTLKIQPAELGDSAVYLCASSPSIDSYEQYFGPGTRLTVT.

The rearrangement uses TRBV13 and TRBJ1-2, with TRBD1 matching over 9 bases. Per the germline V gene, CDR1 is PRHDT and CDR2 is FYEKMQ (reference sequence). V lost 8 bases to trimming and J lost 4 bases; unmatched junction nucleotides: 8. There are 14 residues in the CDR3. The CDR3 here is CASYHRTGAYGYTF. The CDR3 DNA follows: TGTGCCAGCTACCATAGGACAGGGGCCTATGGCTACACCTTC.

The count of this clonotype is one. This chain links TRBV4-2 with TRBJ1-5, with 8 nucleotides matching TRBD1. The CDR3 has 16 amino acids. Germline CDR1 and CDR2: LGHNA and YNFKEQ. After removal of 3 bases from V and 6 bases from J, the junction contained 10 bases not matched to a gene. The CDR3 spells CASSHPTGVKSQPQHF. In nucleotides, the CDR3 is TGTGCCAGCAGCCACCCGACAGGGGTGAAAAGTCAGCCCCAGCATTTT.

This chain connects TRBV5-4 to TRBJ2-7; D gene unclear. This CDR3 is 11 amino acids long. Germline V CDR1 and CDR2: SGHNT, YYREEE (reference sequence). The ends were cut back, 5 bases at V and 4 bases at J, with 7 bases in the middle. For the CDR3, the DNA is TGTGCCAGCAGTACCGATTACGAGCAGTACTTC. This translates into CASSTDYEQYF.

J is TRBJ2-1 and V is TRBV11-2; tentatively, D is TRBD1 (6 bases). The germline V gene encodes CDR1 SGHAT and CDR2 FQNNGV. Trimming removed 5 bases at V and 2 bases at J, with 10 bases between. The CDR3 runs 14 residues. The DNA for the CDR3 is TGTGCCAGCAGCCTCTGGACAGCCTACAATGAGCAGTTCTTC. Protein sequence: CASSLWTAYNEQFF.

V and J are TRBV10-3 and TRBJ2-3; no definite D call. In germline, CDR1 is ENHRY, CDR2 SYGVKD. The V gene lost 4 bases and the J gene lost 4 bases, with 15 bases spanning the gap. This CDR3 spans 15 amino acids. CDR3 nucleotide sequence: TGTGCCATCAGTGCCGATAGTAACCTCCCAGATACGCAGTATTTT. This codes for CAISADSNLPDTQYF.

The chain couples TRBV20-1 to TRBJ1-1, with D perhaps TRBD1 (5 bases). Trimming took 5 bases from V and 8 from J, leaving 6 bases between them. CDR1 DFQATT and CDR2 SNEGSKA come from the germline V gene (reference sequence). The CDR3 is 9 amino acids. The DNA of the CDR3 is TGCAGTGCTGACAGCGAAGCTTTCTTT. This gives the protein CSADSEAFF.

This chain links TRBV4-1 with TRBJ1-2, with 8 bases aligning to TRBD1. The germline CDR1 and CDR2 sequences are MGHRA and YSYEKL. The CDR3 spans 14 residues. Trimming removed 6 bases from V and 8 bases from J; junction bases left unmatched: 11. This CDR3 is CASRSPGQGQGYTF. CDR3 sequence (DNA): TGCGCCAGCAGGTCACCCGGACAGGGTCAAGGCTACACCTTC.

This sequence joins TRBV6-5 and TRBJ2-7; D uncertain. Germline V gene lookup returns CDR1 MNHEY and CDR2 SVGAGI. V lost 2 bases and J lost 4, with 3 bases in between. The CDR3 covers 11 residues. The CDR3 region has the DNA TGTGCCAGCAGTTACCATTACGAGCAGTACTTC. Translation gives CASSYHYEQYF.